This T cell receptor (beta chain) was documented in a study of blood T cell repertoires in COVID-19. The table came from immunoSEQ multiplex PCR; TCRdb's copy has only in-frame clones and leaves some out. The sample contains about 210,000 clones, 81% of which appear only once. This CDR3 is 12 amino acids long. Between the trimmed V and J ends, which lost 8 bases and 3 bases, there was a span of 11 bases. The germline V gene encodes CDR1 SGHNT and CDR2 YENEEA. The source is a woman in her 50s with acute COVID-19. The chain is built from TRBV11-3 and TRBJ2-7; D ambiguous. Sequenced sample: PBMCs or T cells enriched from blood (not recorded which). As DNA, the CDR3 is TGTGCCAGCCTCGGTATCGACTACGAGCAGTACTTC. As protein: CASLGIDYEQYF.